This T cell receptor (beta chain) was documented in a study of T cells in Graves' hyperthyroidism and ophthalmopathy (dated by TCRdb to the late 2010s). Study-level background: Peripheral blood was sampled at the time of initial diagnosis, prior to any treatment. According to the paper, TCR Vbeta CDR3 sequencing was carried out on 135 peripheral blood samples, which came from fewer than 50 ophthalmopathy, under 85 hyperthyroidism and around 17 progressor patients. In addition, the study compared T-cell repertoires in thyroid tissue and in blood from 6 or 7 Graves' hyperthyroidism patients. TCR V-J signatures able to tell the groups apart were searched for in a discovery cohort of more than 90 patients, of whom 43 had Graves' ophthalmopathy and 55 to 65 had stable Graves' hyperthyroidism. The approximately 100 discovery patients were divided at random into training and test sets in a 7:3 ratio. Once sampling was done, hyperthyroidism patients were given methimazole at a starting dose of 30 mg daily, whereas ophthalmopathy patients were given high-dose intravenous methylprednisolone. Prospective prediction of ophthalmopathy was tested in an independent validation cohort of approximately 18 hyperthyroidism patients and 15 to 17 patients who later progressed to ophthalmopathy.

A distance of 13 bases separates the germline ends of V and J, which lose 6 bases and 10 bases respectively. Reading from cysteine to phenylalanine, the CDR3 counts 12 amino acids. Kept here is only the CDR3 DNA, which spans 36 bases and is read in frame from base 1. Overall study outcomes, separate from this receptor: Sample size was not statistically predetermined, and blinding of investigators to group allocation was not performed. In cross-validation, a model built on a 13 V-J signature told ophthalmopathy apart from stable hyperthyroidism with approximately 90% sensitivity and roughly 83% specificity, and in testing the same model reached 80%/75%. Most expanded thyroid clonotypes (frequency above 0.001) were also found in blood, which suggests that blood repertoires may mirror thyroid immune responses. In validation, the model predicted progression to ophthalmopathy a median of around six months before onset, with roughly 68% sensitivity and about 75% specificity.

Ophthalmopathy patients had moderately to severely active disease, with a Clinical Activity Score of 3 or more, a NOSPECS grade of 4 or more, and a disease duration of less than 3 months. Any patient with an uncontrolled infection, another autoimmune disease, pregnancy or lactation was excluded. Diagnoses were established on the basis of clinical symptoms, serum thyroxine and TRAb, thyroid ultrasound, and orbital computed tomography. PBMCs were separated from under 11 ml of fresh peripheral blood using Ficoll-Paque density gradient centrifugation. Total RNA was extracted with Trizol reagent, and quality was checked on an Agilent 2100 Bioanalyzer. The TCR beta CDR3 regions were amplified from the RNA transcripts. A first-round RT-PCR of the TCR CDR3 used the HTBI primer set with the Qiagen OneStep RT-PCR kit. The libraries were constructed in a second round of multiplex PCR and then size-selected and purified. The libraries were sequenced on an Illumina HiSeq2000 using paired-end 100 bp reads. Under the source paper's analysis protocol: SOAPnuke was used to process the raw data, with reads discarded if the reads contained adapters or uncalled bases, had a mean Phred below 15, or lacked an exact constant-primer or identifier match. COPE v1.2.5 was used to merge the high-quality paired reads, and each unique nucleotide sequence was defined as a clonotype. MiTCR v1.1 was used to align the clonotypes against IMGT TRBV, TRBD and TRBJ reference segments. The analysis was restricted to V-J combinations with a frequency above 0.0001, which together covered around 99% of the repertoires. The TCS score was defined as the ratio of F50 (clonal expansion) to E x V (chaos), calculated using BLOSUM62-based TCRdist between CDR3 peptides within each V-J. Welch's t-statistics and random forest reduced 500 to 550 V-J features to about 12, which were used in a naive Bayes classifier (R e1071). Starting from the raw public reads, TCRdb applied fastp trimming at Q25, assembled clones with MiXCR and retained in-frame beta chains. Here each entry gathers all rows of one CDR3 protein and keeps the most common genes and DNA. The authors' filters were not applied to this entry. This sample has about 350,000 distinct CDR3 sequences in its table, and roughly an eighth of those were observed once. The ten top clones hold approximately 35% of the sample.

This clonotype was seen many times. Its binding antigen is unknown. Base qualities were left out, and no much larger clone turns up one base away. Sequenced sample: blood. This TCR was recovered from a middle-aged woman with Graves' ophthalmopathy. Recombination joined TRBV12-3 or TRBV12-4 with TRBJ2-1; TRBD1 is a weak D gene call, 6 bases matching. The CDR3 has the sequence CASSLRGTEQFF. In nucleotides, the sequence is TGTGCCAGCAGCCTTAGGGGGACCGAGCAGTTCTTC.